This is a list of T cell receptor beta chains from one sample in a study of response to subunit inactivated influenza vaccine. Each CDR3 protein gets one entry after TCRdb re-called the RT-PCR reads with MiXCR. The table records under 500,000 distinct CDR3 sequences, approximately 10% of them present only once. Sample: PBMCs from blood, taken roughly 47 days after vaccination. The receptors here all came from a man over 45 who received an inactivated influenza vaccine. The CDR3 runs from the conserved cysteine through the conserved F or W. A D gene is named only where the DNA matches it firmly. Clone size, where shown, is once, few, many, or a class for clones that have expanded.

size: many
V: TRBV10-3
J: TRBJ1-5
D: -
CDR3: CAISDGSQPQHF
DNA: TGTGCCATCAGTGACGGAAGTCAGCCCCAGCATTTT

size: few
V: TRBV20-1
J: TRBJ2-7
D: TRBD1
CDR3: CSAIQGAPPYEQYF
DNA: TGCAGTGCTATACAGGGGGCGCCCCCGTACGAGCAGTACTTC

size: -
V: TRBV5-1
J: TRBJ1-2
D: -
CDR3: CASSLTGNGYTF
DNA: TGCGCCAGCAGCTTGACAGGGAATGGCTACACCTTC

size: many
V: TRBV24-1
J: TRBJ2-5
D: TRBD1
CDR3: CATSDFRTGQETQYF
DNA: TGTGCCACCAGTGATTTCCGGACAGGTCAAGAGACCCAGTACTTC

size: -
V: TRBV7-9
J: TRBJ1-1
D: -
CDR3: CASSLSSGTEAFF
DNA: TGTGCCAGCAGTCTCTCGTCGGGCACTGAAGCTTTCTTT

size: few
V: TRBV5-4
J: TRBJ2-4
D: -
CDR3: CASSLAVRPYSLLAKNIQYF
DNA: TGTGCCAGCAGCTTGGCCGTCAGACCGTACTCTCTCTTAGCCAAAAACATTCAGTACTTC

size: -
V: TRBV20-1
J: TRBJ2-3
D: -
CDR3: CSARDRPAEGTDTQYF
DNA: TGCAGTGCTAGAGATCGGCCAGCGGAGGGTACAGATACGCAGTATTTT

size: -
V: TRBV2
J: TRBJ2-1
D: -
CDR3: CASLRGNEQFF
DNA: TGTGCCAGCCTGAGGGGTAATGAGCAGTTCTTC

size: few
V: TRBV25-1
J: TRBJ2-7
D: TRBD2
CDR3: CASRQSGILSYEQYF
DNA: TGTGCCAGCAGACAGAGCGGGATTCTTTCCTACGAGCAGTACTTC

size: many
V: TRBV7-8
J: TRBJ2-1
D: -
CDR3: CASSLLLGGFEQFF
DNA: TGTGCCAGCAGCTTACTCCTCGGCGGTTTTGAGCAGTTCTTC

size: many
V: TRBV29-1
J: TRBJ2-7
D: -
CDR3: CSVASSVPYEQYF
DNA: TGCAGCGTTGCGTCTAGCGTTCCCTACGAGCAGTACTTC

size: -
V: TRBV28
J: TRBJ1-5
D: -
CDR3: CASSGVGRGNQPQHF
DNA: TGTGCCAGCAGTGGTGTGGGCAGGGGCAATCAGCCCCAGCATTTT

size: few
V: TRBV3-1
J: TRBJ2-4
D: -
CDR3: CASTQATGRNIQYF
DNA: TGTGCCAGCACCCAAGCTACCGGGAGAAACATTCAGTACTTC

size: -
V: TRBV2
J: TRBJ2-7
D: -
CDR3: CASSQRMVPSSYEQYF
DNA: TGTGCCAGCAGTCAAAGAATGGTTCCGAGCTCCTACGAGCAGTACTTC

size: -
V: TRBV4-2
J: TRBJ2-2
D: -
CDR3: CASSPTGITGELFF
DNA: TGTGCCAGCAGCCCCACAGGAATCACCGGGGAGCTGTTTTTT

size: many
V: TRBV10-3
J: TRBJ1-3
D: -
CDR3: CAGGGQLSGNTIYF
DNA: TGTGCCGGCGGTGGGCAGCTCTCTGGAAACACCATATATTTT

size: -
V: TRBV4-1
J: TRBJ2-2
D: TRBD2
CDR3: CASSRLAGPRRESGELFF
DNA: TGCGCCAGCAGCAGACTAGCGGGTCCCCGCCGGGAATCCGGGGAGCTGTTTTTT

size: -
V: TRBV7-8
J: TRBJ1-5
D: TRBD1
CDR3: CASSSDRWSNQPQHF
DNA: TGTGCCAGCAGCTCGGACAGGTGGAGCAATCAGCCCCAGCATTTT

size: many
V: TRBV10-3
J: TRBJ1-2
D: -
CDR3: CAISESQVATNYGYTF
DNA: TGTGCCATCAGTGAGAGTCAGGTAGCTACTAACTATGGCTACACCTTC

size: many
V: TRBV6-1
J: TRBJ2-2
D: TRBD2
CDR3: CAGRLAGNTGELFF
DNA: TGTGCCGGCCGCCTAGCGGGAAACACCGGGGAGCTGTTTTTT

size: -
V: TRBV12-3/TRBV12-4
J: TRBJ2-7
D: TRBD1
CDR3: CASSLQGQGGYEQYF
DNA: TGTGCCAGCAGTTTACAAGGACAGGGGGGCTACGAGCAGTACTTC

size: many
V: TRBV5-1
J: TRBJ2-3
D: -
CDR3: CASSSGTRTDTQYF
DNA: TGCGCCAGCAGCTCAGGAACCCGCACAGATACGCAGTATTTT

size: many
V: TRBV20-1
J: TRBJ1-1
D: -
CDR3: CSARDAGRVNTEAFF
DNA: TGCAGTGCTAGAGACGCAGGGAGGGTGAACACTGAAGCTTTCTTT

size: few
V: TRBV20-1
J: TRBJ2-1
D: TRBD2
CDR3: CSARPVVASGLYNEQFF
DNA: TGCAGTGCACGCCCTGTCGTCGCTAGCGGACTCTACAATGAGCAGTTCTTC

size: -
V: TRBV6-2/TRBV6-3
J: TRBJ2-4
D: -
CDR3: CASHRPSDIQYF
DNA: TGTGCCAGCCATCGGCCCTCGGACATTCAGTACTTC

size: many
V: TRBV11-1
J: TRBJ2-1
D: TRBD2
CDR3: CASSSTGTSGGWPYNEQFF
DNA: TGTGCCAGCAGCTCGACCGGGACTAGCGGGGGGTGGCCCTACAATGAGCAGTTCTTC